Each of the 20 T cell receptor beta chains below was sequenced from the same sample in a study of OX40 agonist ivuxolimab in advanced cancers. TCRdb keeps only in-frame clones here, not all; method: immunoSEQ multiplex PCR. Of roughly 100,000 clones in the sample, 90% were seen once. The starting material was CD4+ or CD8+ T cells sorted from blood, obtained in a trial of the OX40 agonist ivuxolimab. The receptors were gathered from an adult with an advanced solid tumor such as melanoma, head and neck, liver or kidney cancer.

The chain has TRBV6-6 and TRBJ1-2; D possibly corresponds to TRBD1 (6 bases). This CDR3 region has 15 residues. CDR1 and CDR2 (germline): MNHNY, SVGAGI (reference sequence). The V and J ends lost 0 bases and 4 bases respectively, with 12 bases between them. CDR3 amino acids: CASSYSTGQPYGYTF. The CDR3 DNA follows: TGTGCCAGCAGTTACTCGACAGGCCAACCCTATGGCTACACCTTC.

The chain uses TRBV6-5 and TRBJ1-2; D is unresolved. This CDR3 has 11 amino acids. CDR1 MNHEY and CDR2 SVGAGI come from the germline V gene. Trimming shortened V by 9 bases and J by 2 bases, and 7 bases separated the two germline ends. The CDR3 region has the DNA TGTGCCAGTTCTAACAACTATGGCTACACCTTC. It specifies CASSNNYGYTF.

The chain employs TRBV28 and TRBJ1-5; 8 nucleotides match TRBD1. The CDR3 loop spans 15 amino acids. After removal of 1 base from V and 4 bases from J, the junction contained 3 bases not matched to a gene. The germline V gene has CDR1 MDHEN and CDR2 SYDVKM. The CDR3 loop reads CASSLYGQGNQPQHF. In DNA, the CDR3 is TGTGCCAGCAGTTTATATGGACAGGGAAATCAGCCCCAGCATTTT.

The V call is TRBV5-1, the J call TRBJ2-1, with 12 bases lining up with TRBD1. Germline values: CDR1 SGHRS, CDR2 YFSETQ. V lost 3 bases, J lost 9 bases, and 4 bases stayed unmatched. The CDR3 totals 14 residues. The CDR3 loop is CASSWGQGASEQFF. DNA of the CDR3: TGCGCCAGCAGCTGGGGACAGGGGGCAAGTGAGCAGTTCTTC. Combining the CDR3 with reference TRBV5-1 and TRBJ2-1 gives the whole variable domain KAGVTQTPRYLIKTRGQQVTLSCSPISGHRSVSWYQQTPGQGLQFLFEYFSETQRNKGNFPGRFSGRQFSNSRSEMNVSTLELGDSALYLCASSWGQGASEQFFGPGTRLTVL.

This sequence joins TRBV6-1 and TRBJ1-2; D possibly corresponds to TRBD1 (6 bases). The CDR3 loop spans 11 amino acids. Trimming cost V 6 bases and J 12 bases, with 14 bases left between them. Germline CDR1 MNHNS, CDR2 SASEGT. DNA for the CDR3: TGTGCCAGCAGGCTTACAGGGTACCACACCTTC. It translates to CASRLTGYHTF.

This rearrangement joins TRBV6-1 to TRBJ1-5, with TRBD1 as a possible D gene (5 bases). The CDR3 has 13 residues. Trimming shortened V by 10 bases and J by 7 bases, and 17 bases separated the two germline ends. The germline CDR1 and CDR2 sequences are MNHNS and SASEGT. The CDR3 DNA is TGTGCCACGGGGCGATGGGACGCACAGCCCCAGCATTTT. Translating gives CATGRWDAQPQHF.

This chain connects TRBV18 to TRBJ1-1; TRBD1 matches 9 bases. The germline V gene has CDR1 KGHSH and CDR2 LQKENI. V dropped 3 bases and J dropped 4; count of bases not matched to a gene: 9. The CDR3 contains 16 residues. The CDR3 region has the DNA TGTGCCAGCTCACCCTCACGCGGACAGGGGACCACTGAAGCTTTCTTT. Protein: CASSPSRGQGTTEAFF.

The rearrangement links TRBV5-4 to TRBJ2-2; TRBD1 agrees at 8 bases. Unmatched junction bases numbered 6, after V lost 8 bases and J lost 3 bases. Germline V CDR1 and CDR2: SGHNT, YYREEE (reference sequence). The CDR3 contains 14 residues. CDR3 region: CASYSGGYTGELFF. In DNA form, the CDR3 reads TGTGCCAGTTACTCAGGGGGCTACACCGGGGAGCTGTTTTTT.

The CDR3: CASSQREGYNEQFF. In nucleotides, the CDR3 is TGTGCCAGCAGTCAGCGGGAAGGATACAATGAGCAGTTCTTC. V is TRBV6-4 and J is TRBJ2-1, with 7 bases identical to TRBD2. CDR1 is MRHNA and CDR2 is SNTAGT in the germline V gene. V lost 5 bases, J lost 4 bases, and 5 bases stayed unmatched. The length of the CDR3 is 14 residues.

The chain employs TRBV5-6 and TRBJ1-2; D remains unclear. Germline CDR1 is SGHDT and CDR2 is YYEEEE. The CDR3 consists of 13 residues. V lost 4 bases to trimming and J lost 7 bases, with 14 bases between them. The CDR3 loop reads CASSRPEVVGYTF. CDR3 coding DNA: TGTGCCAGCAGCCGTCCGGAGGTGGTTGGCTACACCTTC.

The chain joins TRBV5-1 to TRBJ2-1, with D perhaps assigned TRBD1 or TRBD2 (5 bases each). Germline CDR1 and CDR2: SGHRS and YFSETQ. The CDR3 is made up of 14 amino acids. V was cut by 4 bases and J by 6 bases, with 14 bases left in between. The CDR3 here is CASSTRGGGNEQFF. CDR3 sequence (DNA): TGCGCCAGCAGCACTAGGGGTGGTGGCAATGAGCAGTTCTTC.

The chain is built from TRBV2 and TRBJ2-3, with 11 bases that match TRBD2. V lost 3 bases to trimming and J lost 6 bases; unmatched junction nucleotides: 14. The germline CDR1 and CDR2 sequences are SNHLY and FYNNEI. This CDR3 has 18 amino acids. DNA of the CDR3: TGTGCCAGCAGTGACATCGGTTTACTAGCGGGAGTTGGTGATACGCAGTATTTT. The encoded protein is CASSDIGLLAGVGDTQYF.

This chain uses TRBV9 with TRBJ2-2, with D uncertain. The CDR3 has 12 amino acids. The germline CDR1 and CDR2 sequences are SGDLS and YYNGEE. Trimming shortened V by 3 bases and J by 8 bases, and 8 bases separated the two germline ends. Written as DNA, the CDR3 is TGTGCCAGCAGCGGACCCTCGGGGGAGCTGTTTTTT. Residues: CASSGPSGELFF.

The V call is TRBV15, the J call TRBJ2-5; 8 bases are shared with TRBD2. J gave up 7 bases and V 1 base, and 5 bases lay outside the gene matches. The germline gives CDR1 LNHNV, CDR2 YYDKDF (reference sequence). This CDR3 is built from 14 residues. The DNA for the CDR3 is TGTGCCACCAGCAGAGCCAGCGGGGGCGTGACCCAGTACTTC. It codes for CATSRASGGVTQYF.

The V call is TRBV28, the J call TRBJ2-3, with 10 bases identical to TRBD2. Germline V lookup: CDR1 MDHEN, CDR2 SYDVKM. CDR3 length: 13 amino acids. The V segment lost 7 bases and the J segment 9 bases; nucleotides outside the gene matches: 7. The CDR3, as DNA: TGTGCCAGCATAACTAGCGGGATGCGAACGCAGTATTTT. Protein product: CASITSGMRTQYF. The full variable domain, with the rest looked up from reference TRBV28 and TRBJ2-3, is DVKVTQSSRYLVKRTGEKVFLECVQDMDHENMFWYRQDPGLGLRLIYFSYDVKMKEKGDIPEGYSVSREKKERFSLILESASTNQTSMYLCASITSGMRTQYFGPGTRLTVL.

This chain joins TRBV27 and TRBJ2-1; D unresolved. There are 14 residues in the CDR3. The V end lost 6 bases, the J end lost 4 bases, and 13 bases lay between the germline ends. Germline CDR1 and CDR2: MNHEY and SMNVEV (reference sequence). In nucleotides, the CDR3 is TGTGCCAGCAGCCGACGTCGGGTATACAATGAGCAGTTCTTC. This gives the protein CASSRRRVYNEQFF.

This chain links TRBV29-1 with TRBJ1-3, with unresolved D. V lost 4 bases to trimming and J lost 1 base, with 8 bases between them. This CDR3 is built from 13 residues. CDR1 and CDR2 (germline): SQVTM, ANQGSEA. As DNA, the CDR3 is TGCAGCGTTGGATGGGGATCTGGAAACACCATATATTTT. Protein sequence: CSVGWGSGNTIYF.

This sequence joins TRBV5-6 and TRBJ1-2, with TRBD1 matching 7 bases. Germline values: CDR1 SGHDT, CDR2 YYEEEE. The length of the CDR3 is 13 residues. Unmatched junction bases numbered 4, after V lost 6 bases and J lost 2 bases. CDR3 in DNA: TGTGCCAGCATCCAACAGGGGAACTATGGCTACACCTTC. It codes for CASIQQGNYGYTF.

The V gene is TRBV6-1, the J gene TRBJ1-1; 7 nucleotides align to TRBD1. V gave up 7 bases and J gave up 7 bases; unmatched junction bases: 3. CDR3 length equals 11 residues. Germline V CDR1 and CDR2: MNHNS, SASEGT. CDR3 nucleotides: TGTGCCAGCAATAGACAGGGTGAAGCTTTCTTT. It yields the protein CASNRQGEAFF.

This clone was seen a few times. The genes are TRBV19 and TRBJ1-2, with TRBD1 matching 8 bases. V shed 3 bases, J shed 4 bases, and the junction held 4 bases outside the gene matches. The CDR3 length is 14 residues. Germline V gene lookup returns CDR1 LNHDA and CDR2 SQIVND (reference sequence). This chain's CDR3 is CASSIAGQVYGYTF. The CDR3 nucleotides are TGTGCCAGTAGTATTGCGGGACAGGTCTATGGCTACACCTTC.